The T cell receptor (beta chain) described here comes from a study of regulatory T cells in long-lasting Graves disease. Indicated time point: newly diagnosed GD, antithyroid drugs for less than 3 months. From RNA extracted from PBMCs, the TCR library was made. Germline CDR1 KGHSH, CDR2 LQKENI. The CDR3 runs 15 residues. V lost 1 base and J lost 5, with 14 bases in between. Libraries of TCR beta came from iRepertoire HTBI primers plus Arm-PCR of CDR3 regions. One entry per CDR3 protein, called by TCRdb with MiXCR from the multiplex PCR reads. The table includes 350,000 to 400,000 distinct CDR3 sequences, about 17% detected once. This clonotype was counted many times. These records were also assigned to another study, of T cells in Graves' hyperthyroidism and ophthalmopathy.

The rearrangement links TRBV18 to TRBJ1-2, with TRBD1 as a possible D gene (5 bases). Here the sequenced sample was peripheral blood mononuclear cells (PBMCs), taken at new diagnosis, from a patient treated with antithyroid drugs. The receptor was isolated from a woman between 18 and 29 years old with Graves disease. CDR3 amino acids: CASSPRTPFLYGYTF. The CDR3 DNA reads as TGTGCCAGCTCACCACGGACACCTTTCTTATATGGCTACACCTTC. The entire variable domain, with the rest obtained from reference TRBV18 and TRBJ1-2, is as follows: NAGVMQNPRHLVRRRGQEARLRCSPMKGHSHVYWYRQLPEEGLKFMVYLQKENIIDESGMPKERFSAEFPKEGPSILRIQQVVRGDSAAYFCASSPRTPFLYGYTFGSGTRLTVV.